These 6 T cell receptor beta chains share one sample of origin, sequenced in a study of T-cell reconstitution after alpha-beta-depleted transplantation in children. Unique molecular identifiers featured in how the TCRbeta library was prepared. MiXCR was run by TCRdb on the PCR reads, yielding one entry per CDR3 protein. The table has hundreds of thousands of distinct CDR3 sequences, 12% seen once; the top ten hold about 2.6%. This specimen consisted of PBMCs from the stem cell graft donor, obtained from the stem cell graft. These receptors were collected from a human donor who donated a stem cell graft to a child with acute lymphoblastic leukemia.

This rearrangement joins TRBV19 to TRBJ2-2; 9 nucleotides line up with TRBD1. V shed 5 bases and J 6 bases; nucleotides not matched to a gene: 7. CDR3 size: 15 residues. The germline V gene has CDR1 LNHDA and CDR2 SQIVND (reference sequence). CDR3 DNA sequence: TGTGCCAGTAGTGGACAGGGGAGGTGGGCCGGGGAGCTGTTTTTT. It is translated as CASSGQGRWAGELFF.

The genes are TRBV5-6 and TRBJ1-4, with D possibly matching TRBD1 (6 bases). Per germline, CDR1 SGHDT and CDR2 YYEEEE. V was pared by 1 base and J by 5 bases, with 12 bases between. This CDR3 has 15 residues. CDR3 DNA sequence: TGTGCCAGCAGCTTGATCCGGGGGCGGAATGAAAAACTGTTTTTT. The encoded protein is CASSLIRGRNEKLFF.

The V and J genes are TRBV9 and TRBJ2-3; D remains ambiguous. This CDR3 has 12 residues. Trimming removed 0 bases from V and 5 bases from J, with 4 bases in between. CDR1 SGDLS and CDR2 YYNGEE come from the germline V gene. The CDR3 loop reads CASSVAEDTQYF. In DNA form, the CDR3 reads TGTGCCAGCAGCGTAGCTGAAGATACGCAGTATTTT.

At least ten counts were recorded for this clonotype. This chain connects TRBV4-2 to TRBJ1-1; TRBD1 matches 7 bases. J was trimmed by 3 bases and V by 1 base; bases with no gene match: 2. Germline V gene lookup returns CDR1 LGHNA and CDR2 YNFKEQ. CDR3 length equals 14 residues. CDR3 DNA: TGTGCCAGCAGCCAAGGGGACAGCCACACTGAAGCTTTCTTT. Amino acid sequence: CASSQGDSHTEAFF.

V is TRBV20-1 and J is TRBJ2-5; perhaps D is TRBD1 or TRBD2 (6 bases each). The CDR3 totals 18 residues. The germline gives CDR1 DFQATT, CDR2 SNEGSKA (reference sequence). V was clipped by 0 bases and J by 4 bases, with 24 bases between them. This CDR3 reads CSARDRPGTFTGGETQYF. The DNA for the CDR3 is TGCAGTGCTAGAGATCGGCCGGGGACATTCACCGGGGGAGAGACCCAGTACTTC.

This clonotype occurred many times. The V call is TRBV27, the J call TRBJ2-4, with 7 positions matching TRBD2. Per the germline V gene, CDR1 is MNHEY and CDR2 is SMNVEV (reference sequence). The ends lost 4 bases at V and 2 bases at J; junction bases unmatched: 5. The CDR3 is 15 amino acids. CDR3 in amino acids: CASSSLGGSKNIQYF. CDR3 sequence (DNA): TGTGCCAGCAGTTCCCTGGGAGGGTCCAAAAACATTCAGTACTTC.